This T cell receptor beta chain was obtained from a study of molecular identifiers for immune sequencing clone quantification. At the level of the study: Replicates partitioned RNA from about 20,000 or 100,000 naive CD8 cells into five parts, sequencing four.

Trimming removed 0 bases from V and 0 bases from J, with 11 bases in between. The CDR3 length is 16 residues. Per germline, CDR1 SGDLS and CDR2 YYNGEE. Using 10%, 30% or 50% RNA, naive CD8 libraries were derived from around 20,000 to 990,000 sorted cells. TCRdb recomputed calls from the PCR reads with MiXCR, one row per CDR3 protein. The sample yields some 680,000 distinct CDR3 sequences, 25% seen once. This clonotype was seen a handful of times. Sequenced: naive CD8+ T cells from blood, with Jurkat cell RNA spiked in. Specified subset: FACS-sorted CD8+CD4-CCR7+CD45RA+ naive T cells. The chain joins TRBV9 to TRBJ2-3, with D possibly TRBD2 on 6 matching bases. The TCR originated in a human donor in good health. Some libraries in this study had Jurkat cell RNA spiked in. The CDR3 nucleotides are TGTGCCAGCAGCGTAGCTGCGGGAACTAGCACAGATACGCAGTATTTT. Translation: CASSVAAGTSTDTQYF. The full variable domain, in which reference TRBV9 and TRBJ2-3 provide the parts outside the CDR3, is DSGVTQTPKHLITATGQRVTLRCSPRSGDLSVYWYQQSLDQGLQFLIQYYNGEERAKGNILERFSAQQFPDLHSELNLSSLELGDSALYFCASSVAAGTSTDTQYFGPGTRLTVL.